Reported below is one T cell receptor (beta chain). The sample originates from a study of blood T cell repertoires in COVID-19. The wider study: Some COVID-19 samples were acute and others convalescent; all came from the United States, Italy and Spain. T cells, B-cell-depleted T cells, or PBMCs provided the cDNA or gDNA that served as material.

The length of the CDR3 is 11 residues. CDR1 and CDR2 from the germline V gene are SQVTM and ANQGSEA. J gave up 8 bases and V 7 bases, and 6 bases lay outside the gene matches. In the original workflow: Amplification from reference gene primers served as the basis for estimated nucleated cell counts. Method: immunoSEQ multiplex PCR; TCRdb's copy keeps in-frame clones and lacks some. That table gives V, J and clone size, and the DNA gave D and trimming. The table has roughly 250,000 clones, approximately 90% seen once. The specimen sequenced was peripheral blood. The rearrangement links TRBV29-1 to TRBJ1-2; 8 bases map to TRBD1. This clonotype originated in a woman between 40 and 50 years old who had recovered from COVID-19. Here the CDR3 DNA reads TGCAGCGCGGACAGGGCGTACGGCTACACCTTC. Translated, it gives CSADRAYGYTF.